This T cell receptor beta chain derives from a study of identical twins. General study points: Invariant cells of the MAIT and iNKT types might have partly distorted the zero-insertion analyses.

Remarks on this clonotype: No antigen is known for it.

A universal primer site was added by template switching, and unique molecular identifiers were carried by the cDNA. TCRdb used MiXCR to reprocess the 5' RACE reads, holding one entry per CDR3 protein. The data show hundreds of thousands of distinct CDR3 sequences, with 8.6% seen just once and approximately 0.89% held by the top ten. The same data also contributed to another study, on yellow fever vaccine responses in identical twins. From that study: In identical twins, vaccine T cell responses appeared partly shared and partly individual.

Specimen: PBMCs. This receptor was identified in a woman under 30 in good health.

The CDR3 loop is CSVASRGSGYTF. The CDR3 DNA reads as TGCAGCGTTGCCTCCAGGGGGTCTGGCTACACCTTC. This chain links TRBV29-1 with TRBJ1-2; 7 nucleotides agree with TRBD1. V shed 4 bases and J 7 bases; nucleotides not matched to a gene: 6. Germline-derived CDR1 and CDR2 are SQVTM and ANQGSEA. CDR3 size: 12 residues. The full variable domain, in which reference TRBV29-1 and TRBJ1-2 provide the parts outside the CDR3, is SAVISQKPSRDICQRGTSLTIQCQVDSQVTMMFWYRQQPGQSLTLIATANQGSEATYESGFVIDKFPISRPNLTFSTLTVSNMSPEDSSIYLCSVASRGSGYTFGSGTRLTVV.